The subject of this entry is one T cell receptor beta chain. The protocol was immunoSEQ multiplex PCR, while the TCRdb copy is restricted to in-frame clones and leaves out a portion. The sample includes roughly 2 million clones, approximately 95% of them seen just once. This entry belongs to a study of shared clonotypes between healthy human individuals. The V and J ends lost 2 bases and 5 bases, in that order; junction bases with no gene match: 5. The CDR3 extends over 15 amino acids. Germline assignment: CDR1 SGHDT and CDR2 YYEEEE. The origin of this receptor is a young man in good health. The chain is built from TRBV5-6 and TRBJ2-7; 12 nucleotides agree with TRBD2. Sequencing was performed on naive CD4+ T cells sorted from blood. Indicated subset: CD45RA+ positively selected. CDR3 bases: TGTGCCAGCAGCTTACTAGCGGGGGGCTGGCACGAGCAGTACTTC. Translating it yields CASSLLAGGWHEQYF.